Each of the 15 T cell receptor beta chains below was sequenced from the same sample in a study of neurological immune-mediated disorders (dated by TCRdb to between 2018 and 2020). Libraries were built with 5' RACE. Sequencing relied on an Illumina HiSeq 2500. Using fastp at Q25 and MiXCR, TCRdb reprocessed the public reads and kept productive beta chains. One record per CDR3 amino acid sequence lists the most common genes and DNA. This sample has about 120,000 distinct CDR3 sequences in its table, and roughly 3.2% of those were observed once. Of the sample, over 1% falls within the top ten clones. Sequences were obtained from PBMCs. These TCRs come from a woman in her 30s with multiple sclerosis.

There are many counts of this clonotype. J is TRBJ1-5 and V is TRBV20-1; the D is unclear. Trimming took 4 bases from V and 0 from J, leaving 7 bases between them. Germline values: CDR1 DFQATT, CDR2 SNEGSKA (reference sequence). The CDR3 is 13 residues long. The CDR3 nucleotides are TGCAGTGCTACGACCTATAGCAATCAGCCCCAGCATTTT. This codes for CSATTYSNQPQHF.

Many counts were recorded for this clonotype. This sequence joins TRBV12-3 or TRBV12-4 and TRBJ1-5; D perhaps matches TRBD1 (6 bases). V gave up 6 bases and J gave up 5 bases, with 14 bases separating them. There are 14 residues in the CDR3. CDR3 loop: CASRPGQRDQPQHF. CDR3 DNA sequence: TGTGCCAGCAGGCCCGGACAGCGCGATCAGCCCCAGCATTTT.

V gene TRBV29-1 combines with J gene TRBJ2-3; D remains ambiguous. V lost 5 bases and J 6 bases, leaving 18 bases between the germline ends. The CDR3 spans 14 residues. Germline assignment: CDR1 SQVTM and CDR2 ANQGSEA. Here the CDR3 reads CSVLEREHADTQYF. CDR3 coding DNA: TGCAGCGTTCTGGAAAGGGAACACGCGGATACGCAGTATTTT.

This clonotype has at least ten counts. This chain uses TRBV29-1 with TRBJ2-1, with unresolved D. Germline-derived CDR1 and CDR2 are SQVTM and ANQGSEA. The CDR3 extends over 14 amino acids. Trimming cost V 6 bases and J 10 bases, with 22 bases left between them. Here the CDR3 DNA reads TGCAGCGTCCTGACCCGAGGTGGGGTCGAAGAGCAGTTCTTC. Translation: CSVLTRGGVEEQFF.

A note on this clonotype: This may be a read error, as it is one base from a much larger clone. The chain joins TRBV11-2 to TRBJ1-1; D is unresolved. The CDR3 sequence is 14 residues long. Between the trimmed V and J ends, which lost 6 bases and 8 bases, there was a span of 19 bases. CDR1 and CDR2 from the germline V gene are SGHAT and FQNNGV. This CDR3 reads CASRIALGIGEAFF. The DNA for the CDR3 is TGTGCCAGCAGGATCGCACTCGGGATAGGGGAAGCTTTCTTT.

This clonotype was counted many times. One base away lies a much larger clone, so this may be a sequencing read error. Written as DNA, the CDR3 is TGCAGTGTCCGTTCCGGCACTGAAGCTTTCTTT. It is translated as CSVRSGTEAFF. The rearrangement joins TRBV20-1 to TRBJ1-1, with D unresolved. Germline V gives CDR1 DFQATT, CDR2 SNEGSKA (reference sequence). The length of the CDR3 is 11 residues. V was shortened by 7 bases and J by 4 bases, with 10 bases between the two germline ends.

The sample holds many counts of this clonotype. The rearrangement links TRBV10-3 to TRBJ1-3; 9 bases align to TRBD1. V gave up 7 bases and J gave up 2 bases; unmatched junction bases: 6. This CDR3 is 15 amino acids long. CDR1 and CDR2 from the germline V gene are ENHRY and SYGVKD. The CDR3 is CAIKGTGLTGNTIYF. CDR3 DNA sequence: TGTGCCATCAAAGGGACAGGGCTTACTGGAAACACCATATATTTT.

This clonotype occurred many times. The chain recombines TRBV20-1 with TRBJ1-2; D gene uncertain. The germline gives CDR1 DFQATT, CDR2 SNEGSKA (reference sequence). The CDR3 covers 12 residues. Between the trimmed V and J ends, which lost 3 bases and 10 bases, there was a span of 15 bases. Written as DNA, the CDR3 is TGCAGTGCTAGGGGCAGTTTGGTCCCCTACACCTTC. Its translation is CSARGSLVPYTF.

In its sample, this clonotype was seen many times. The chain recombines TRBV14 with TRBJ2-7; 8 nucleotides line up with TRBD1. This CDR3 comprises 15 residues. Trimming removed 3 bases from V and 2 bases from J; junction bases left unmatched: 6. CDR1 is SGHDN, CDR2 FVKESK, per germline. The CDR3 is CASSQGSTGAYEQYF. The CDR3 region has the DNA TGTGCCAGCAGCCAGGGCTCGACAGGGGCCTACGAGCAGTACTTC.

In this sample, this clonotype turned up many times. The rearrangement uses TRBV7-9 and TRBJ2-3; no clear D gene. Trimming shortened V by 7 bases and J by 8 bases, and 13 bases separated the two germline ends. The CDR3 is 12 amino acids. Per germline, CDR1 SEHNR and CDR2 FQNEAQ (reference sequence). The CDR3 sequence is CASNSISATQYF. In DNA, the CDR3 is TGTGCCAGCAACTCAATTTCGGCTACGCAGTATTTT. The variable domain in full, completed from reference TRBV7-9 and TRBJ2-3, reads DTGVSQNPRHKITKRGQNVTFRCDPISEHNRLYWYRQTLGQGPEFLTYFQNEAQLEKSRLLSDRFSAERPKGSFSTLEIQRTEQGDSAMYLCASNSISATQYFGPGTRLTVL.

This clonotype was picked up many times. The chain links TRBV6-2 or TRBV6-3 to TRBJ1-5; D not resolved. The length of the CDR3 is 14 residues. Per the germline V gene, CDR1 is MNHEY and CDR2 is SVGEGT. Trimming pared 4 bases from V and 5 bases from J, leaving 12 bases between. CDR3 bases: TGTGCCAGCAGTTTTTCCGGGGAGCATCAGCCCCAGCATTTT. Protein: CASSFSGEHQPQHF.

This chain joins TRBV5-1 and TRBJ1-1; D possibly corresponds to TRBD1 (5 bases). Germline values: CDR1 SGHRS, CDR2 YFSETQ. Deletions cut 4 bases from V and 1 base from J, with 11 bases between. The CDR3 is 14 residues long. The CDR3 coding sequence is TGCGCCAGCAGCCTGGGGGACGAGAACACTGAAGCTTTCTTT. Protein product: CASSLGDENTEAFF.

Comments on this clonotype: Given a much more abundant clone one base away, this may be a read error. The rearrangement uses TRBV18 and TRBJ2-1; TRBD1 matches at 9 bases. Germline CDR1 reads KGHSH; CDR2 reads LQKENI. The CDR3 length is 16 residues. In nucleotides, the CDR3 is TGTGCCAGCTCCCCAACGACAGGGGGTCTTCACAATGCGCAGTTCTTC. This codes for CASSPTTGGLHNAQFF. Full variable domain (outside the CDR3, taken from reference TRBV18 and TRBJ2-1): NAGVMQNPRHLVRRRGQEARLRCSPMKGHSHVYWYRQLPEEGLKFMVYLQKENIIDESGMPKERFSAEFPKEGPSILRIQQVVRGDSAAYFCASSPTTGGLHNAQFFGPGTRLTVL.

This clonotype was seen at least ten times. V gene TRBV12-3 or TRBV12-4 combines with J gene TRBJ2-1; D possibly uses TRBD1 or TRBD2 (5 bases each). Trimming stripped 5 bases from V and 5 bases from J, with 13 bases between. The CDR3 loop spans 14 amino acids. DNA for the CDR3: TGTGCCAGCAGTCGCCCGGGACGTCACAATGAGCAGTTCTTC. It is translated as CASSRPGRHNEQFF.

This clonotype was observed many times. The rearrangement links TRBV7-2 to TRBJ2-3; possibly TRBD2 for D (6 bases). The CDR3 sequence is 13 residues long. Per the germline V gene, CDR1 is SGHTA and CDR2 is FQGNSA. Trimming cost V 5 bases and J 9 bases, with 15 bases left between them. The CDR3 loop is CASSPEGSYTQYF. The DNA for the CDR3 is TGTGCCAGCAGCCCGGAGGGGAGTTACACGCAGTATTTT. Supplemented by reference TRBV7-2 and TRBJ2-3, the full variable domain reads GAGVSQSPSNKVTEKGKDVELRCDPISGHTALYWYRQSLGQGLEFLIYFQGNSAPDKSGLPSDRFSAERTGGSVSTLTIQRTQQEDSAVYLCASSPEGSYTQYFGPGTRLTVL.